These 24 T cell receptor beta chains were all obtained from the same sample, sequenced in a study of cytomegalovirus exposure and HLA in healthy donors. PCR employed 60 Vbeta and 13 Jbeta primers. The repertoire was sequenced with immunoSEQ multiplex PCR; TCRdb's copy has only in-frame clones and lacks some. Here the sample spans 120,000 or so clones, approximately 74% being singletons. Sequenced sample: PBMCs. These receptors were taken from a man between 40 and 49 years old in good health and CMV-seropositive.

The sample holds one count of this clone. The chain combines TRBV28 with TRBJ2-1; 10 bases are shared with TRBD2. Germline V gene sequence: CDR1 MDHEN, CDR2 SYDVKM. The CDR3 is made up of 14 amino acids. The V and J ends lost 7 bases and 5 bases, in that order; junction bases with no gene match: 5. The CDR3 region is CASILSGRNNEQFF. The CDR3 DNA reads as TGTGCCAGCATCCTTAGCGGGAGGAACAATGAGCAGTTCTTC.

This clone was observed a handful of times. V gene TRBV27 combines with J gene TRBJ2-7; TRBD2 matches at 8 bases. V was clipped by 4 bases and J by 3 bases; unmatched bases: 5. Per germline, CDR1 MNHEY and CDR2 SMNVEV (reference sequence). The CDR3 is 14 amino acids. CDR3 amino acids: CASSYRTSSYEQYF. The CDR3 coding sequence is TGTGCCAGCAGTTACAGGACTAGCAGCTACGAGCAGTACTTC.

V is TRBV11-3 and J is TRBJ2-6, with a weak D call TRBD2 (6 bases). Germline lookup yields CDR1 SGHNT and CDR2 YENEEA. The CDR3 spans 16 residues. Between the trimmed V and J ends, which lost 1 base and 2 bases, there was a span of 9 bases. The CDR3 is CASSLGEAAGANVLTF. The CDR3 nucleotides are TGTGCCAGCAGCTTAGGGGAGGCCGCTGGGGCCAACGTCCTGACTTTC.

The V gene is TRBV14, the J gene TRBJ1-2; no definite D call. This CDR3 has 14 residues. From germline, CDR1 is SGHDN and CDR2 FVKESK. V shed 4 bases and J shed 0 bases, with 9 bases lying between them. The CDR3 nucleotides are TGTGCCAGCAGCCCTCGCGAAGCTAACTATGGCTACACCTTC. It is translated as CASSPREANYGYTF.

This chain joins TRBV29-1 and TRBJ2-1; D possibly corresponds to TRBD1 (5 bases). Germline V gives CDR1 SQVTM, CDR2 ANQGSEA. V was cut by 4 bases and J by 6 bases, with 10 bases left in between. This CDR3 has 12 residues. CDR3 in DNA: TGCAGCGTTGCAGGGTCCAGCAATGAGCAGTTCTTC. This gives the protein CSVAGSSNEQFF.

The J gene is TRBJ1-2, the V gene TRBV28; tentative D call: TRBD1 (6 bases). The V end lost 2 bases, the J end lost 4 bases, and 14 bases lay between the germline ends. The CDR3 is 15 amino acids. The germline CDR1 and CDR2 sequences are MDHEN and SYDVKM. CDR3 sequence: CASSLRGGHGYGYTF. CDR3 nucleotides: TGTGCCAGCAGTTTAAGGGGGGGCCATGGCTATGGCTACACCTTC.

The sample holds a few counts of this clone. The chain has TRBV9 and TRBJ1-4, with 9 positions matching TRBD1. J gave up 5 bases and V 1 base, and 3 bases lay outside the gene matches. The CDR3 runs 15 residues. Germline V gene lookup returns CDR1 SGDLS and CDR2 YYNGEE. Written as DNA, the CDR3 is TGTGCCAGCAGCGTATCCGGGACAGGGAATGAAAAACTGTTTTTT. It specifies CASSVSGTGNEKLFF.

The rearrangement joins TRBV19 to TRBJ1-3, with D possibly being TRBD1 (6 bases). V was clipped by 7 bases and J by 3 bases, with 10 bases between them. In germline, CDR1 is LNHDA, CDR2 SQIVND (reference sequence). The CDR3 is made up of 13 amino acids. The CDR3 coding sequence is TGTGCCAGTATGCCGGACAGTGGAAACACCATATATTTT. This sequence encodes CASMPDSGNTIYF.

Only one count was recorded for this clone. The chain joins TRBV5-5 to TRBJ1-1; 7 bases match TRBD1. The CDR3 covers 15 residues. Trimming took 0 bases from V and 0 from J; bases not matched to a gene: 2. The germline gives CDR1 SGHKS, CDR2 YYEKEE (reference sequence). The CDR3 spells CASSLVGGLNTEAFF. The CDR3 nucleotides read TGTGCCAGCAGCTTGGTAGGGGGCCTGAACACTGAAGCTTTCTTT.

The rearrangement uses TRBV9 and TRBJ2-1, with D possibly being TRBD1 (6 bases). The CDR3 is made up of 15 amino acids. Germline V lookup: CDR1 SGDLS, CDR2 YYNGEE. The V end was cut by 0 bases, the J end by 2 bases, with 9 bases between. This CDR3 reads CASSVEPGAYNEQFF. The CDR3 nucleotides read TGTGCCAGCAGCGTAGAGCCAGGGGCCTACAATGAGCAGTTCTTC.

The chain has TRBV5-6 and TRBJ2-3; D gene ambiguous. The CDR3 contains 11 residues. V lost 5 bases, J lost 5 bases, and 6 bases lay in between. From germline, CDR1 is SGHDT and CDR2 YYEEEE. DNA for the CDR3: TGTGCCAGCAGGCTCGGAGATACGCAGTATTTT. Translated, it gives CASRLGDTQYF.

Points on this clone: The CDR3 does not end in the conserved phenylalanine or tryptophan, so this is likely a read error. This chain joins TRBV28 and TRBJ1-1; D gene uncertain. This CDR3 region has 16 residues. Germline CDR1 and CDR2: MDHEN and SYDVKM. The V and J ends lost 5 bases and 3 bases respectively, with 19 bases between them. CDR3 sequence: CASSADGGIGDTEAFL. The CDR3 region has the DNA TGTGCCAGCAGTGCAGACGGAGGAATAGGCGACACTGAAGCTTTCCTT.

The rearrangement uses TRBV7-2 and TRBJ2-7, with D possibly TRBD1 on 7 matching bases. The V gene lost 5 bases and the J gene lost 7 bases, with 15 bases spanning the gap. The length of the CDR3 is 13 residues. Germline CDR1 is SGHTA and CDR2 is FQGNSA. CDR3 nucleotides: TGTGCCAGCAGCCAAACAGGGGCGGGAGAGCAGTACTTC. Protein product: CASSQTGAGEQYF. Complete variable domain (other parts from reference TRBV7-2 and TRBJ2-7): GAGVSQSPSNKVTEKGKDVELRCDPISGHTALYWYRQSLGQGLEFLIYFQGNSAPDKSGLPSDRFSAERTGGSVSTLTIQRTQQEDSAVYLCASSQTGAGEQYFGPGTRLTVT.

This clone was counted a few times. The CDR3 nucleotides are TGTGCCAGCAGCCAAGCACAGGGAGGGAATTCACCCCTCCACTTT. It yields the protein CASSQAQGGNSPLHF. J is TRBJ1-6 and V is TRBV14; a weak D match, TRBD1 (6 bases). The CDR3 is 15 amino acids. Trimming shortened V by 1 base and J by 7 bases, and 11 bases separated the two germline ends. Germline V CDR1 and CDR2: SGHDN, FVKESK.

This chain links TRBV19 with TRBJ1-1; 8 bases agree with TRBD1. Trimming at V came to 5 bases and at J to 1 base, leaving 3 bases not matched to a gene. Germline V gene data show CDR1 as LNHDA and CDR2 as SQIVND (reference sequence). This CDR3 region has 14 residues. The CDR3 sequence: CASSSDRGNTEAFF. For the CDR3, the DNA is TGTGCCAGTAGTTCAGACAGGGGGAACACTGAAGCTTTCTTT. Filled out from reference TRBV19 and TRBJ1-1, the complete variable domain reads DGGITQSPKYLFRKEGQNVTLSCEQNLNHDAMYWYRQDPGQGLRLIYYSQIVNDFQKGDIAEGYSVSREKKESFPLTVTSAQKNPTAFYLCASSSDRGNTEAFFGQGTRLTVV.

The chain couples TRBV2 to TRBJ2-7, with D unclear. The germline gives CDR1 SNHLY, CDR2 FYNNEI. CDR3 length: 12 residues. V lost 4 bases and J 6 bases, leaving 10 bases between the germline ends. The CDR3 here is CASSAAGSEQYF. CDR3 nucleotides: TGTGCCAGCAGTGCTGCCGGGTCCGAGCAGTACTTC.

V is TRBV29-1 and J is TRBJ1-1; 8 nucleotides match TRBD1. CDR3 length: 14 residues. Germline trimming cut 1 base from V and 1 base from J; bases unmatched to any gene: 2. CDR1 SQVTM and CDR2 ANQGSEA come from the germline V gene. This CDR3 reads CSVEGDRSNTEAFF. The CDR3 coding sequence is TGCAGCGTTGAAGGGGACAGGTCGAACACTGAAGCTTTCTTT.

The chain couples TRBV30 to TRBJ1-1, with 7 nucleotides matching TRBD1. The ends lost 6 bases at V and 2 bases at J; junction bases unmatched: 9. This CDR3 is 14 amino acids long. Looked up from germline, CDR1 is GTSNPN and CDR2 is SVGIG (reference sequence). The CDR3: CACRRQGANTEAFF. CDR3 in DNA: TGTGCCTGTCGTAGACAGGGCGCTAACACTGAAGCTTTCTTT.

The chain uses TRBV27 and TRBJ2-7; 7 nucleotides line up with TRBD1. The trim removed 3 bases at V and 4 bases at J, leaving 6 bases unmatched. This CDR3 contains 14 residues. Germline V gene sequence: CDR1 MNHEY, CDR2 SMNVEV (reference sequence). The CDR3 sequence is CASSLGTVYYEQYF. The CDR3 region has the DNA TGTGCCAGCAGTTTGGGGACAGTCTATTACGAGCAGTACTTC.

The chain joins TRBV14 to TRBJ2-1; D perhaps matches TRBD2 (6 bases). Trimming took off 4 bases at V and 6 bases at J, with 16 bases between the two ends. The CDR3 consists of 15 residues. Germline V gene data show CDR1 as SGHDN and CDR2 as FVKESK. Here the CDR3 DNA reads TGTGCCAGCAGCCTCCGGGACTGGCCCTCCAATGAGCAGTTCTTC. This encodes CASSLRDWPSNEQFF.

The rearrangement links TRBV15 to TRBJ1-5; TRBD1 agrees at 9 bases. Germline-derived CDR1 and CDR2 are LNHNV and YYDKDF (reference sequence). The CDR3 is 13 amino acids. J was trimmed by 5 bases and V by 10 bases; bases with no gene match: 6. CDR3 amino acids: CAIGQGWDQPQHF. CDR3 nucleotides: TGTGCCATCGGACAGGGGTGGGATCAGCCCCAGCATTTT.

CDR3 sequence reads: CAGGLAGGPRFPEQFF. As DNA, the CDR3 is TGTGCCGGAGGACTAGCGGGAGGGCCCAGGTTTCCTGAGCAGTTCTTC. The chain has TRBV5-4 and TRBJ2-1, with 15 bases lining up with TRBD2. The length of the CDR3 is 16 residues. Trimming took 10 bases from V and 9 from J; bases not matched to a gene: 14. CDR1 and CDR2 (germline): SGHNT, YYREEE (reference sequence).

The chain joins TRBV6-6 to TRBJ1-1, with 7 bases lining up with TRBD1. Germline assignment: CDR1 MNHNY and CDR2 SVGAGI (reference sequence). This CDR3 has 11 residues. The J segment lost 11 bases and the V segment lost 7 bases, leaving 7 bases of the junction unmatched. CDR3 region: CASINRGTAFF. The CDR3 bases are TGTGCCAGCATTAACAGGGGTACGGCTTTCTTT.

The chain joins TRBV27 to TRBJ2-2; 9 bases fit TRBD2. Looked up from germline, CDR1 is MNHEY and CDR2 is SMNVEV (reference sequence). This CDR3 spans 15 amino acids. Trimming took 8 bases from V and 6 from J; bases not matched to a gene: 10. CDR3 in amino acids: CASGRGGAPAGELFF. Written as DNA, the CDR3 is TGTGCCAGCGGGCGGGGGGGTGCCCCGGCCGGGGAGCTGTTTTTT.